Presented here are 9 T cell receptor beta chains from one specimen sequenced in a study of T-cell memory formation after mild COVID-19 (dated by TCRdb to the early 2020s). The protocol used for the library was 5' RACE. Sequenced using an Illumina NovaSeq 6000. The raw public reads went through TCRdb reprocessing: fastp at Q25, MiXCR clone calling, in-frame beta chains kept. Every distinct CDR3 protein forms one entry, paired with its most common genes and DNA. For this sample the table gives around 300,000 distinct CDR3 sequences, of which 7% to 10% were detected only once. The ten biggest clones cover approximately 23% of the sample. Sequencing was performed on PBMCs or a T cell subset sorted from them (not recorded which). These receptors were taken from a man between 18 and 29 years old who had mild COVID-19 (a few samples of this study predate the infection). The sample titles of this study are shuffled in the database, so cell type and time point are left out; the donor was told from shared clones.

This clonotype was seen repeatedly, ten times or more. The chain couples TRBV4-2 to TRBJ1-5; D perhaps matches TRBD1 (5 bases). Trimming took 0 bases from V and 5 from J, leaving 11 bases between them. This CDR3 is built from 15 residues. Germline assignment: CDR1 LGHNA and CDR2 YNFKEQ. CDR3 sequence: CASSQEPGHHQPQHF. As DNA, the CDR3 is TGTGCCAGCAGCCAAGAACCAGGGCACCATCAGCCCCAGCATTTT.

The sample holds a few counts of this clonotype. This chain links TRBV5-1 with TRBJ2-5; D is ambiguous. This CDR3 has 14 amino acids. V was clipped by 2 bases and J by 0 bases, with 8 bases between them. In germline, CDR1 is SGHRS, CDR2 YFSETQ. CDR3 sequence (DNA): TGCGCCAGCAGCTTAGCCACCAACCAAGAGACCCAGTACTTC. Translated: CASSLATNQETQYF.

This clonotype has more than one count but fewer than ten. J is TRBJ1-6 and V is TRBV6-1; D unresolved. V was pared by 0 bases and J by 9 bases, with 12 bases between. The CDR3 length is 15 residues. Germline loops: CDR1 MNHNS, CDR2 SASEGT. CDR3 in DNA: TGTGCCAGCAGTGAAGCGCGGGCAGGCAGTTCACCCCTCCACTTT. Translation gives CASSEARAGSSPLHF.

This clonotype has only a few counts. V usage is TRBV12-3 or TRBV12-4 and J usage is TRBJ1-3; no firm D call. The CDR3 runs 11 residues. Trimming left V 11 bases short and J 4 bases short, with 9 bases between. The CDR3 sequence is CAGRVGNTIYF. The CDR3 nucleotides are TGTGCCGGGAGGGTCGGAAACACCATATATTTT.

The chain links TRBV19 to TRBJ2-7; 8 nucleotides agree with TRBD2. Germline V lookup: CDR1 LNHDA, CDR2 SQIVND (reference sequence). The CDR3 runs 15 residues. After removal of 5 bases from V and 0 bases from J, the junction contained 6 bases not matched to a gene. The CDR3 spells CASSRGGGPSYEQYF. The CDR3 region has the DNA TGTGCCAGTAGTCGGGGGGGTGGCCCCTCCTACGAGCAGTACTTC.

The rearrangement joins TRBV29-1 to TRBJ2-3; 7 bases line up with TRBD1. With 7 bases clipped from V and 4 bases from J, the junction kept 5 bases outside the gene matches. CDR3 size: 12 residues. Looked up from germline, CDR1 is SQVTM and CDR2 is ANQGSEA. CDR3 residues: CSANDRADTQYF. In nucleotides, the CDR3 is TGCAGCGCAAACGACAGGGCAGATACGCAGTATTTT.

This clonotype was picked up many times. The chain joins TRBV5-1 to TRBJ2-1; TRBD1 is a possible D gene (6 bases). The germline V and J ends were trimmed by 4 bases and 0 bases, with 14 bases remaining between them. This CDR3 spans 16 amino acids. Germline V CDR1 and CDR2: SGHRS, YFSETQ. CDR3 sequence (DNA): TGCGCCAGCAGCATGCAGGGGCCTCCCTCCTACAATGAGCAGTTCTTC. Amino acid sequence: CASSMQGPPSYNEQFF.

This clonotype turned up a few times. The CDR3 reads CASSLIQTRQETQYF. Written as DNA, the CDR3 is TGCGCCAGCAGCTTGATCCAGACCCGCCAAGAGACCCAGTACTTC. This chain uses TRBV5-1 with TRBJ2-5; D is undetermined. This CDR3 is built from 15 residues. V lost 1 base, J lost 1 base, and 11 bases lay in between. Germline lookup yields CDR1 SGHRS and CDR2 YFSETQ.

The chain carries TRBV4-3 and TRBJ1-4, with 10 bases identical to TRBD1. CDR1 is LGHNA and CDR2 is YSLEER in the germline V gene. The CDR3 runs to 14 residues. The V and J ends lost 6 bases and 8 bases, in that order; junction bases with no gene match: 6. The CDR3 is CASSDRGRGEKLFF. In DNA form, the CDR3 reads TGCGCCAGCAGTGACAGGGGGCGGGGGGAAAAACTGTTTTTT.